These 3 T cell receptor beta chains came from one sample sequenced in a study of T cell repertoires in ileal Crohn's disease. Clones were read by immunoSEQ multiplex PCR, and TCRdb kept only the in-frame ones, dropping some. Counted here are about 8,400 clones, around 82% occurring once; the ten biggest clones make up 9.5% to 15%. What was sequenced was ileal tissue. The origin of the receptors is an adult with Crohn's disease.

The V gene is TRBV2, the J gene TRBJ1-1; 7 positions match TRBD1. The junction had 7 bases not matched to a gene; V was cut back by 9 bases and J by 3 bases. There are 13 residues in the CDR3. Per germline, CDR1 SNHLY and CDR2 FYNNEI. CDR3 sequence: CASKTGQDTEAFF. DNA for the CDR3: TGTGCCAGTAAGACAGGGCAAGACACTGAAGCTTTCTTT.

The chain couples TRBV29-1 to TRBJ1-2; D remains unclear. V lost 3 bases, J lost 4 bases, and 12 bases lay in between. The CDR3 length is 13 residues. CDR1 is SQVTM and CDR2 is ANQGSEA in the germline V gene. The CDR3 loop reads CSVEREHGYGYTF. DNA for the CDR3: TGCAGCGTTGAGAGGGAGCATGGCTATGGCTACACCTTC.

The genes are TRBV6-5 and TRBJ2-1, with D perhaps TRBD1 or TRBD2 (7 bases each). V gave up 6 bases and J gave up 8 bases, with 20 bases separating them. CDR1 is MNHEY and CDR2 is SVGAGI in the germline V gene. CDR3 length: 15 residues. The CDR3 nucleotides read TGTGCCAGCAGGGGGGGGACAGCCGGCAGGGATGAGCAGTTCTTC. It yields the protein CASRGGTAGRDEQFF.